These T cell receptor beta chains were read from a single sample in a study of shared clonotypes between healthy human individuals. Sequencing used immunoSEQ multiplex PCR; TCRdb keeps in-frame clones, though not all of them. This sample has around 1.1 million clones, with around three quarters found just once. Sequencing input: memory CD4+ T cells from PBMCs. These receptors came from a man aged 18 to 30 in good health. Some clones in this sample may be carry-over from other donors' samples. CDR3s include the opening cysteine and the closing phenylalanine or tryptophan. D genes are given only for firm matches. Not all rows give a size; the values are once, few, many and, for expanded clones, a class.

TRBV5-8	.	TRBJ1-5	few	CASSPDGNQPQHF	TGTGCCAGCAGTCCCGACGGAAATCAGCCCCAGCATTTT
TRBV11-2	.	TRBJ2-3	.	CASSPGQGSTDTQYF	TGTGCCAGCAGCCCAGGGCAGGGGTCCACAGATACGCAGTATTTT
TRBV10-3	.	TRBJ1-3	.	CATYSGPGDTIYF	TGTGCCACTTACTCCGGGCCGGGGGACACCATATATTTT
TRBV6-1	TRBD2	TRBJ2-5	.	CASSEVLGGGQETQYF	TGTGCCAGCAGTGAAGTTCTGGGCGGGGGCCAAGAGACCCAGTACTTC
TRBV7-9	TRBD1	TRBJ2-2	.	CASSLRTGSVTGELFF	TGTGCCAGCAGCTTACGGACAGGGTCGGTCACCGGGGAGCTGTTTTTT
TRBV6-4	.	TRBJ2-2	.	CASSLFMNTGELFF	TGTGCCAGCAGCCTCTTCATGAACACCGGGGAGCTGTTTTTT
TRBV5-1	TRBD2	TRBJ2-5	.	CASSYSGTRGETQYF	TGCGCCAGCAGCTACTCCGGGACTAGGGGAGAGACCCAGTACTTC
TRBV7-9	.	TRBJ2-2	.	CALMLGYGTGELFF	TGTGCCCTTATGCTCGGGTACGGCACCGGGGAGCTGTTTTTT
TRBV18	TRBD2	TRBJ2-1	.	CASSPLAPGLAGGPRGNEQFF	TGTGCCAGCTCACCACTCGCGCCGGGACTAGCGGGAGGGCCGCGGGGCAATGAGCAGTTCTTC
TRBV30	.	TRBJ2-3	.	CAWSVSNVDTQYF	TGTGCCTGGAGTGTATCAAATGTAGATACGCAGTATTTT
TRBV15	.	TRBJ2-3	.	CATSRDKIASTDTQYF	TGTGCCACCAGCAGAGACAAGATAGCGAGCACAGATACGCAGTATTTT
TRBV9	.	TRBJ2-2	.	CASSGTVTGELFF	TGTGCCAGCAGCGGGACAGTTACCGGGGAGCTGTTTTTT
TRBV29-1	.	TRBJ2-7	.	CSVTSSYEQYF	TGCAGCGTTACCAGCTCCTACGAGCAGTACTTC
TRBV7-2	TRBD1	TRBJ2-5	.	CASSAWDRGQETQYF	TGTGCCAGCAGCGCATGGGACAGGGGACAAGAGACCCAGTACTTC
TRBV6-1	.	TRBJ2-7	.	CASSFRGPSYEQYF	TGTGCCAGCAGTTTCCGGGGTCCGTCCTACGAGCAGTACTTC
TRBV28	.	TRBJ2-1	.	CASSFHSIPYNEQFF	TGTGCCAGCAGTTTCCATTCTATCCCCTACAATGAGCAGTTCTTC
TRBV28	.	TRBJ1-1	.	CASSLAGAGDTEAFF	TGTGCCAGCAGTTTGGCAGGGGCGGGGGACACTGAAGCTTTCTTT
TRBV5-1	.	TRBJ1-1	.	CASSLEGQRSTEAFF	TGCGCCAGCAGCTTGGAAGGACAAAGGAGCACTGAAGCTTTCTTT
TRBV5-1	TRBD2	TRBJ2-5	.	CASSFTSGSQETQYF	TGCGCCAGCAGCTTCACTAGCGGGTCCCAAGAGACCCAGTACTTC
TRBV10-1	TRBD1	TRBJ1-3	.	CASSDSTTGTGNTIYF	TGCGCCAGCAGTGATTCCACGACAGGGACTGGAAACACCATATATTTT
TRBV30	.	TRBJ1-5	.	CASGSVVGQPQHF	TGTGCCTCAGGGTCGGTAGTCGGACAGCCCCAGCATTTT
TRBV7-9	TRBD2	TRBJ2-7	few	CASSSTLRAGETEQYF	TGTGCCAGCAGCTCGACCCTCAGGGCGGGAGAGACCGAGCAGTACTTC
TRBV5-1	TRBD2	TRBJ2-5	once	CASSLVAGVGETQYF	TGCGCCAGCAGCTTAGTAGCGGGAGTAGGGGAGACCCAGTACTTC